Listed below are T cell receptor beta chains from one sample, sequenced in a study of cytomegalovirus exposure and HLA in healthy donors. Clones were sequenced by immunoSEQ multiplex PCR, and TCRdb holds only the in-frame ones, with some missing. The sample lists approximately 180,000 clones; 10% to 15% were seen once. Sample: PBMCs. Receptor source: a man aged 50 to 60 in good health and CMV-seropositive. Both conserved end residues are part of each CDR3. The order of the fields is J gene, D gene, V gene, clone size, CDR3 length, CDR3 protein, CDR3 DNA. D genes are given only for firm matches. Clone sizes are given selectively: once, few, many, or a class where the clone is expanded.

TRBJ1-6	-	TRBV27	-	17	CASSLFRGSSYNSPLHF	TGTGCCAGCAGTTTATTTAGGGGCAGCTCCTATAATTCACCCCTCCACTTT
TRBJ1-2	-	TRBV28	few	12	CASTQANYGYTF	TGTGCCAGCACACAGGCTAACTATGGCTACACCTTC
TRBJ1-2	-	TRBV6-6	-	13	CASSVTLVAGYTF	TGTGCCAGCAGTGTTACTCTAGTGGCGGGCTACACCTTC
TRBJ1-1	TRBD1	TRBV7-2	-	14	CASSLPTGATEAFF	TGTGCCAGCAGCTTACCGACAGGGGCCACTGAAGCTTTCTTT
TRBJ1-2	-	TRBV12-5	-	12	CASGLGGLGYTF	TGTGCTAGTGGTTTGGGGGGGCTAGGCTACACCTTC
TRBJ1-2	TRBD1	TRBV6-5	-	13	CASSYVPGQSLHF	TGTGCCAGCAGTTACGTCCCGGGACAGTCACTCCACTTC
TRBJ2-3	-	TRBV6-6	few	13	CASEPRGTDTQYF	TGTGCCAGCGAACCCCGGGGCACAGATACGCAGTATTTT
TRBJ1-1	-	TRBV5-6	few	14	CASSPTGSPTEAFF	TGTGCCAGCAGCCCCACAGGGTCGCCTACTGAAGCTTTCTTT
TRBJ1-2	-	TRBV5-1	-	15	CASSLGYRGSYGYPF	TGCGCCAGCAGCTTGGGGTACCGGGGTTCGTATGGCTACCCCTTC
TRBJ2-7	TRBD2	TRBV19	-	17	CASSNGLAGNNPYEQYF	TGTGCCAGTAGTAACGGGCTAGCGGGGAATAACCCTTACGAGCAGTACTTC
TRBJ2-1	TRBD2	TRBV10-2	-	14	CASSLAGSYNEQFF	TGCGCCAGCAGCCTAGCGGGCTCCTACAATGAGCAGTTCTTC
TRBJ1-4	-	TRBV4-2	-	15	CASSQGGISPAELFF	TGTGCCAGCAGCCAAGGAGGCATCTCTCCTGCGGAACTGTTTTTT
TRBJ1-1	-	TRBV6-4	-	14	CASKEDRLNTEAFF	TGTGCCAGCAAAGAAGACAGGTTGAACACTGAAGCTTTCTTT
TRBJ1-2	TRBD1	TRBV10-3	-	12	CAITTGVEGYTF	TGTGCCATCACGACAGGGGTGGAAGGCTACACCTTC
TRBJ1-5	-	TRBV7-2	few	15	CASSPPGRWDQPQHF	TGTGCCAGCAGCCCTCCAGGGAGGTGGGATCAGCCCCAGCATTTT
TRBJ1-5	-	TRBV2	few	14	CASSEALLTGTQHF	TGTGCCAGCAGTGAAGCGCTCCTGACAGGCACCCAGCATTTT
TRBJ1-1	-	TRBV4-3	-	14	CASSQTDSHTEAFF	TGCGCCAGCAGCCAGACCGACAGTCACACTGAAGCTTTCTTT
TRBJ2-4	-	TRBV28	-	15	CASSRGNSPKNIQYF	TGTGCCAGCAGTAGAGGGAACAGTCCAAAAAACATTCAGTACTTC
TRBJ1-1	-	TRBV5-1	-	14	CASSLDGGHTEAFF	TGCGCCAGCAGCTTGGATGGGGGCCACACTGAAGCTTTCTTT
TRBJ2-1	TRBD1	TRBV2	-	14	CASSLTGPLGEQFF	TGTGCCAGCAGCCTGACAGGGCCCCTGGGTGAGCAGTTCTTC
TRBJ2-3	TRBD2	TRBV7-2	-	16	CASSLRMGGSTDTQYF	TGTGCCAGCAGCTTAAGGATGGGGGGGAGCACAGATACGCAGTATTTT
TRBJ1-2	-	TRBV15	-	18	CATSRDAPYTETNYGYPF	TGTGCCACCAGCAGAGATGCTCCCTACACGGAAACTAACTATGGCTACCCCTTC
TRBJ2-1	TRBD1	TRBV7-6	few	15	CASSLRDRPDNEQFF	TGTGCCAGCAGCTTACGGGACAGGCCTGACAATGAGCAGTTCTTC
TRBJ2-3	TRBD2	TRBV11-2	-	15	CASSLEGLAADTQYF	TGTGCCAGCAGCTTAGAGGGACTAGCTGCAGATACGCAGTATTTT
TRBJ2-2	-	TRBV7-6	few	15	CASSLAPTGTGELFF	TGTGCCAGCAGCTTAGCCCCTACAGGGACCGGGGAGCTGTTTTTT
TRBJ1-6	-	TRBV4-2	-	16	CASSQEKGVGNSPLHF	TGTGCCAGCAGCCAAGAGAAGGGGGTTGGTAATTCACCCCTCCACTTT
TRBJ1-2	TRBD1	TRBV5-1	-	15	CASSPGTGRGYGYTF	TGCGCCAGCAGCCCTGGGACAGGGCGAGGCTATGGCTACACCTTC